This entry lists 24 T cell receptor beta chains sequenced from one sample in a study of T-cell reconstitution after alpha-beta-depleted transplantation in children (dated by TCRdb to about 2016). Library preparation employed PCR. The instrument was an Illumina HiSeq 2500. To normalize quantification of the TCRbeta repertoire, the TCR libraries were built with molecular barcoding that relied on unique molecular identifiers. In-frame beta chains were kept once TCRdb had trimmed the public reads at Q25 with fastp and called clones with MiXCR. Every distinct CDR3 protein forms one entry, paired with its most common genes and DNA. The sample table shows roughly 190,000 distinct CDR3 sequences, and about 15% are seen once. About 12% of the sample is in the top ten clones. This specimen was PBMCs from the stem cell graft donor, taken from the stem cell graft. The receptors were sampled from a human donor who donated a stem cell graft to a child with acute lymphoblastic leukemia.

This clonotype was seen ten or more times. V gene TRBV5-1 combines with J gene TRBJ2-5; TRBD2 matches 7 bases. J gave up 5 bases and V 1 base, and 20 bases lay outside the gene matches. Germline loops: CDR1 SGHRS, CDR2 YFSETQ. The CDR3 runs 19 residues. CDR3: CASSLTPSLWREKGETQYF. The CDR3 DNA reads TGCGCCAGCAGCTTGACCCCCTCTCTCTGGCGGGAGAAGGGGGAGACCCAGTACTTC.

This clonotype was detected many times. The chain has TRBV28 and TRBJ1-6, with D possibly TRBD1 on 6 matching bases. Trimming pared 4 bases from V and 9 bases from J, leaving 10 bases between. The CDR3 has 13 residues. The V gene's germline CDR1 is MDHEN and CDR2 SYDVKM. The CDR3 DNA sequence: TGTGCCAGCAGTTACTTCAGGGGTTCACCCCTCCACTTT. It translates to CASSYFRGSPLHF.

Concerning this clonotype: Just one base apart from a much larger clone, this may be a read error. This rearrangement joins TRBV9 to TRBJ2-7; the D gene is possibly TRBD1 (6 bases). Trimming took 5 bases from V and 4 from J, leaving 16 bases between them. CDR3 length: 14 residues. CDR1 is SGDLS, CDR2 YYNGEE, per germline. The CDR3 DNA sequence: TGTGCCAGCAGTGCCGGGCCAGGGGTTTACGAGCAGTACTTC. This translates into CASSAGPGVYEQYF.

This clonotype showed up many times. The V gene is TRBV5-5, the J gene TRBJ2-1; 7 positions agree with TRBD2. Trimming at V came to 6 bases and at J to 10 bases, leaving 16 bases not matched to a gene. Looked up from germline, CDR1 is SGHKS and CDR2 is YYEKEE (reference sequence). The CDR3 has 15 amino acids. The CDR3, as DNA: TGTGCCAGCATCCTCGGTCTTGCGGGAGTAGGCGAGCAGTTCTTC. This translates into CASILGLAGVGEQFF.

The rearrangement uses TRBV7-6 and TRBJ2-7, with a tentative D call TRBD2 (6 bases). V shed 2 bases and J shed 5 bases, with 10 bases lying between them. Germline V CDR1 and CDR2: SGHVS, FNYEAQ. The CDR3 has 13 residues. The CDR3 DNA is TGTGCCAGCAGCTTATCGACGGGGGACGAGCAGTACTTC. Translated: CASSLSTGDEQYF.

This sequence joins TRBV7-6 and TRBJ1-1, with 8 bases identical to TRBD1. The CDR3 covers 21 residues. V was clipped by 1 base and J by 7 bases; unmatched bases: 26. In germline, CDR1 is SGHVS, CDR2 FNYEAQ. CDR3 nucleotide sequence: TGTGCCAGCAGCTTAGGATGGGTCCCCGGGGCAGGGGGCGTTAAAAGGATTGAAGCTTTCTTT. This codes for CASSLGWVPGAGGVKRIEAFF. The full variable domain, with the rest looked up from reference TRBV7-6 and TRBJ1-1, is GAGVSQSPRYKVTKRGQDVALRCDPISGHVSLYWYRQALGQGPEFLTYFNYEAQQDKSGLPNDRFSAERPEGSISTLTIQRTEQRDSAMYRCASSLGWVPGAGGVKRIEAFFGQGTRLTVV.

In this sample, this clonotype turned up many times. The V and J genes are TRBV5-1 and TRBJ2-1; D gene uncertain. V gave up 7 bases and J gave up 0 bases, with 11 bases separating them. Germline V lookup: CDR1 SGHRS, CDR2 YFSETQ. The CDR3 has 14 amino acids. The CDR3, as DNA: TGCGCCAGCGCCCCGCCAAGCTCCTACAATGAGCAGTTCTTC. It is translated as CASAPPSSYNEQFF.

The sample holds many counts of this clonotype. The chain has TRBV27 and TRBJ1-5; D ambiguous. The germline V and J ends were trimmed by 3 bases and 3 bases, with 12 bases remaining between them. The germline V gene encodes CDR1 MNHEY and CDR2 SMNVEV (reference sequence). The CDR3 runs 15 residues. The CDR3 sequence is CASSFRGRVNQPQHF. DNA of the CDR3: TGTGCCAGCAGTTTCCGCGGCAGAGTCAATCAGCCCCAGCATTTT.

This clonotype showed up many times. This rearrangement joins TRBV6-5 to TRBJ2-1; maybe TRBD1 (5 bases). Germline loops: CDR1 MNHEY, CDR2 SVGAGI. V was clipped by 3 bases and J by 4 bases, with 16 bases between them. This CDR3 has 16 amino acids. CDR3 residues: CASSYGAKRSYNEQFF. The DNA of the CDR3 is TGTGCCAGCAGTTATGGGGCCAAGAGGTCTTACAATGAGCAGTTCTTC.

The rearrangement links TRBV7-9 to TRBJ2-2; D is unresolved. V dropped 2 bases and J dropped 1 base, with 8 bases sitting between them. CDR1 SEHNR and CDR2 FQNEAQ come from the germline V gene (reference sequence). This CDR3 is built from 15 residues. The CDR3: CASSLRNRNTGELFF. CDR3 DNA: TGTGCCAGCAGCTTAAGGAACAGGAACACCGGGGAGCTGTTTTTT.

This clonotype was detected ten times or more. One end of the junction does not line up with germline, which may come from a read error. The gene calls are TRBV5-1 and TRBJ2-3; the match to TRBD2 covers 8 bases. CDR1 and CDR2 from the germline V gene are SGHRS and YFSETQ. This CDR3 has 11 residues. CDR3 loop: CASSLSLADSF. The CDR3 bases are TGCGCCAGCAGCTTATCACTAGCGGACTCATTT.

Only a few counts were recorded for this clonotype. The chain has TRBV11-3 and TRBJ1-6, with D maybe TRBD1 (5 bases). Trimming cost V 2 bases and J 6 bases, with 17 bases left between them. The CDR3 length is 17 residues. Germline values: CDR1 SGHNT, CDR2 YENEEA. This CDR3 reads CASSLHLFGTANSPLHF. CDR3 nucleotide sequence: TGTGCCAGCAGCTTACATTTGTTTGGGACGGCTAATTCACCCCTCCACTTT.

There are many counts of this clonotype. The chain carries TRBV5-1 and TRBJ2-5; D gene unclear. Germline-derived CDR1 and CDR2 are SGHRS and YFSETQ. The germline V and J ends were trimmed by 0 bases and 1 base, with 7 bases remaining between them. This CDR3 contains 14 residues. This CDR3 is CASSLGHLQETQYF. As DNA, the CDR3 is TGCGCCAGCAGCTTGGGGCACCTCCAAGAGACCCAGTACTTC.

The genes are TRBV11-2 and TRBJ1-2; no clear D gene. Trimming cost V 0 bases and J 2 bases, with 7 bases left between them. Germline CDR1 reads SGHAT; CDR2 reads FQNNGV. The CDR3 runs 14 residues. DNA of the CDR3: TGTGCCAGCAGCTTAGATGGCAGAAACTATGGCTACACCTTC. This translates into CASSLDGRNYGYTF.

This clonotype has ten or more counts. This sequence joins TRBV7-2 and TRBJ2-2; 12 nucleotides agree with TRBD2. This CDR3 contains 17 residues. Germline lookup yields CDR1 SGHTA and CDR2 FQGNSA. The J segment lost 7 bases and the V segment lost 3 bases, leaving 9 bases of the junction unmatched. CDR3 residues: CASSFVLTSGRNGELFF. CDR3 bases: TGTGCCAGCAGCTTTGTCCTGACTAGCGGGAGAAACGGGGAGCTGTTTTTT.

This clonotype was detected many times. V usage is TRBV20-1 and J usage is TRBJ2-5; D ambiguous. CDR1 and CDR2 (germline): DFQATT, SNEGSKA (reference sequence). V was cut by 3 bases and J by 2 bases, with 13 bases left in between. This CDR3 is built from 14 residues. CDR3 nucleotides: TGCAGTGCTAGGAGTTTCGGAAGTCAAGAGACCCAGTACTTC. Its protein is CSARSFGSQETQYF.

This clonotype has ten or more counts. V usage is TRBV27 and J usage is TRBJ2-7; 7 bases agree with TRBD1. Looked up from germline, CDR1 is MNHEY and CDR2 is SMNVEV (reference sequence). V trimming: 3 bases; J trimming: 0 bases; junction bases outside the gene matches: 2. The CDR3 length is 14 residues. The CDR3 reads CASSFTGASYEQYF. As DNA, the CDR3 is TGTGCCAGCAGTTTCACAGGGGCCTCCTACGAGCAGTACTTC.

This clonotype was picked up many times. V and J are TRBV14 and TRBJ2-7; D call uncertain. The V and J ends lost 0 bases and 5 bases respectively, with 14 bases between them. The CDR3 totals 15 residues. Per the germline V gene, CDR1 is SGHDN and CDR2 is FVKESK. This CDR3 is CASSQDPSGMNEQYF. The CDR3, as DNA: TGTGCCAGCAGCCAAGATCCATCGGGTATGAACGAGCAGTACTTC.

V usage is TRBV7-9 and J usage is TRBJ2-1; D unclear. CDR3 length: 16 residues. The ends were cut back, 3 bases at V and 0 bases at J, with 12 bases in the middle. CDR1 and CDR2 (germline): SEHNR, FQNEAQ (reference sequence). The CDR3 loop is CASSFVASTSYNEQFF. The CDR3 coding sequence is TGTGCCAGCAGCTTCGTCGCCTCGACCTCCTACAATGAGCAGTTCTTC.

This clonotype was seen repeatedly, ten times or more. This chain connects TRBV5-1 to TRBJ2-2; the D is unclear. V gave up 4 bases and J gave up 4 bases, with 14 bases separating them. The V gene's germline CDR1 is SGHRS and CDR2 YFSETQ. CDR3 size: 15 residues. DNA of the CDR3: TGCGCCAGCAGCCCAAGCCAGCGCCGCACCGGGGAGCTGTTTTTT. This sequence encodes CASSPSQRRTGELFF.

In this sample, this clonotype turned up many times. This sequence joins TRBV11-2 and TRBJ2-2; tentative D call: TRBD2 (5 bases). The CDR3 spans 14 residues. V lost 3 bases to trimming and J lost 9 bases, with 14 bases between them. CDR1 and CDR2 (germline): SGHAT, FQNNGV. In DNA form, the CDR3 reads TGTGCCAGCAGCTTTGAGGCGGGCTTGAGGGAGCTGTTTTTT. Translation: CASSFEAGLRELFF.

The table lists this clonotype with many counts. CDR3 protein: CASSTSTGWNIQYF. CDR3 DNA: TGTGCCAGCAGTACTAGTACCGGTTGGAACATTCAGTACTTC. The chain links TRBV12-3 or TRBV12-4 to TRBJ2-4, with D possibly TRBD2 on 5 matching bases. V gave up 5 bases and J gave up 7 bases, with 15 bases separating them. This CDR3 is built from 14 residues.

V usage is TRBV20-1 and J usage is TRBJ1-6, with 11 nucleotides matching TRBD1. The V and J ends lost 5 bases and 7 bases, in that order; junction bases with no gene match: 10. Germline V gene lookup returns CDR1 DFQATT and CDR2 SNEGSKA (reference sequence). The CDR3 is 16 amino acids. The CDR3: CSAVPGTGGRNSPLHF. The CDR3 DNA follows: TGCAGTGCTGTCCCCGGGACAGGGGGGCGCAATTCACCCCTCCACTTT.

The CDR3 DNA is TGTGCCAGCAGTTACCTCGGGGGTAGCGCCTCCTACGAGCAGTACTTC. Translating gives CASSYLGGSASYEQYF. The V call is TRBV6-5, the J call TRBJ2-7, with a tentative D call TRBD2 (6 bases). The CDR3 covers 16 residues. Trimming took 2 bases from V and 0 from J, leaving 14 bases between them. In germline, CDR1 is MNHEY, CDR2 SVGAGI.